These 22 T cell receptor beta chains came from one sample sequenced in a study of PD-L1 blockade in urothelial cancer (dated by TCRdb to about 2017). Read against the paper, the sample's time point label means: pretreatment peripheral blood. Libraries were constructed by the immunoSEQ multiplex PCR assay. TCRdb stores this immuneACCESS table with in-frame sequences only. Part of the clones is absent; in the studies checked, under half of the shortfall reflects unresolved V genes, and no reason is known for the rest. For this sample there are roughly 95,000 clones; roughly 87% appear just once. 2% to 2.5% of the sample belongs to the ten largest clones. The input for sequencing was PBMCs, taken around atezolizumab (anti-PD-L1) treatment. All receptors come from a man between 60 and 75 years old with urothelial cancer.

The chain joins TRBV9 to TRBJ1-2; TRBD1 aligns across 9 bases. The germline gives CDR1 SGDLS, CDR2 YYNGEE. V shed 3 bases and J 4 bases; nucleotides not matched to a gene: 7. The CDR3 consists of 15 residues. The CDR3 region is CASSEGPTGGYGYTF. CDR3 nucleotides: TGTGCCAGCAGCGAGGGCCCGACAGGGGGCTATGGCTACACCTTC.

V is TRBV15 and J is TRBJ1-2; TRBD1 matches 8 bases. This CDR3 comprises 14 residues. With 0 bases clipped from V and 4 bases from J, the junction kept 1 base outside the gene matches. CDR1 is LNHNV and CDR2 is YYDKDF in the germline V gene (reference sequence). Here the CDR3 reads CATSRDDRGYGYTF. The DNA for the CDR3 is TGTGCCACCAGCAGAGATGACAGGGGCTATGGCTACACCTTC.

The V and J genes are TRBV7-8 and TRBJ1-4; D is undetermined. The ends were cut back, 4 bases at V and 8 bases at J, with 14 bases in the middle. This CDR3 contains 14 residues. Germline V gene data show CDR1 as SGHVS and CDR2 as FQNEAQ. CDR3 bases: TGTGCCAGCAGCTCGGGAGGGCTCAGGGAAAAACTGTTTTTT. This gives the protein CASSSGGLREKLFF. Looking up the rest from reference TRBV7-8 and TRBJ1-4 gives the full variable domain: GAGVSQSPRYKVAKRGQDVALRCDPISGHVSLFWYQQALGQGPEFLTYFQNEAQLDKSGLPSDRFFAERPEGSVSTLKIQRTQQEDSAVYLCASSSGGLREKLFFGSGTQLSVL.

The sample holds a few counts of this clone. The chain employs TRBV14 and TRBJ1-4; 10 bases are a match to TRBD1. The CDR3 is 16 residues long. Germline V gene data show CDR1 as SGHDN and CDR2 as FVKESK. The trim removed 4 bases at V and 3 bases at J, leaving 5 bases unmatched. In nucleotides, the CDR3 is TGTGCCAGCAGCCCGACAGGGGGCGCACCTAATGAAAAACTGTTTTTT. Its translation is CASSPTGGAPNEKLFF. The full variable domain, its missing parts supplied by reference TRBV14 and TRBJ1-4, is EAGVTQFPSHSVIEKGQTVTLRCDPISGHDNLYWYRRVMGKEIKFLLHFVKESKQDESGMPNNRFLAERTGGTYSTLKVQPAELEDSGVYFCASSPTGGAPNEKLFFGSGTQLSVL.

The chain combines TRBV7-2 with TRBJ2-2; 7 bases map to TRBD2. The CDR3 loop spans 14 amino acids. CDR1 and CDR2 from the germline V gene are SGHTA and FQGNSA. J gave up 6 bases and V 1 base, and 2 bases lay outside the gene matches. For the CDR3, the DNA is TGTGCCAGCAGCTTAGGGCTAGCGGCCGGGGAGCTGTTTTTT. It codes for CASSLGLAAGELFF.

The V call is TRBV19, the J call TRBJ1-5; perhaps TRBD1 as D (6 bases). Looked up from germline, CDR1 is LNHDA and CDR2 is SQIVND (reference sequence). V lost 3 bases and J 3 bases, leaving 15 bases between the germline ends. This CDR3 has 16 residues. This chain's CDR3 is CASSISRGALNQPQHF. In nucleotides, the CDR3 is TGTGCCAGTAGTATTTCCAGGGGAGCCCTCAATCAGCCCCAGCATTTT. The variable domain in full, completed from reference TRBV19 and TRBJ1-5, reads DGGITQSPKYLFRKEGQNVTLSCEQNLNHDAMYWYRQDPGQGLRLIYYSQIVNDFQKGDIAEGYSVSREKKESFPLTVTSAQKNPTAFYLCASSISRGALNQPQHFGDGTRLSIL.

V usage is TRBV29-1 and J usage is TRBJ2-7; a possible D gene is TRBD2 (6 bases). V lost 6 bases to trimming and J lost 0 bases, with 12 bases between them. Per germline, CDR1 SQVTM and CDR2 ANQGSEA. There are 13 residues in the CDR3. The CDR3 loop reads CSVTSGDSYEQYF. The CDR3 DNA reads TGCAGCGTGACGTCGGGAGACTCCTACGAGCAGTACTTC.

The chain joins TRBV5-1 to TRBJ2-7; tentatively, D is TRBD2 (6 bases). The CDR3 is 15 residues long. V dropped 0 bases and J dropped 3 bases, with 13 bases sitting between them. Germline V CDR1 and CDR2: SGHRS, YFSETQ. The CDR3 spells CASSLGLALDYEQYF. The CDR3, as DNA: TGCGCCAGCAGCTTGGGCCTAGCGCTAGACTACGAGCAGTACTTC. Together with reference TRBV5-1 and TRBJ2-7, the CDR3 gives the full variable domain: KAGVTQTPRYLIKTRGQQVTLSCSPISGHRSVSWYQQTPGQGLQFLFEYFSETQRNKGNFPGRFSGRQFSNSRSEMNVSTLELGDSALYLCASSLGLALDYEQYFGPGTRLTVT.

The CDR3 protein is CASSMDSLPYEQYF. CDR3 nucleotide sequence: TGTGCCAGTAGTATGGACAGCCTTCCTTACGAGCAGTACTTC. The J gene is TRBJ2-7, the V gene TRBV19; maybe TRBD1 (6 bases). The CDR3 has 14 residues. V lost 3 bases to trimming and J lost 4 bases, with 13 bases between them. Germline V CDR1 and CDR2: LNHDA, SQIVND (reference sequence).

This chain joins TRBV6-5 and TRBJ2-4, with 9 bases identical to TRBD1. The V segment lost 7 bases and the J segment 9 bases; nucleotides outside the gene matches: 10. CDR1 MNHEY and CDR2 SVGAGI come from the germline V gene. CDR3 length: 14 residues. In DNA, the CDR3 is TGTGCCAGCACCGACCTGGGACAGGGTGGCATTCAGTACTTC. Protein product: CASTDLGQGGIQYF.

The sample holds one count of this clone. The CDR3 reads CASSYHPTGADEKLFF. The CDR3 coding sequence is TGTGCCAGCAGTTACCATCCGACAGGGGCAGACGAAAAACTGTTTTTT. The gene calls are TRBV6-5 and TRBJ1-4; 8 bases match TRBD1. The V gene's germline CDR1 is MNHEY and CDR2 SVGAGI. The CDR3 is made up of 16 amino acids. With 2 bases clipped from V and 8 bases from J, the junction kept 10 bases outside the gene matches.

This chain connects TRBV15 to TRBJ2-5, with D unclear. V was shortened by 4 bases and J by 2 bases, with 8 bases between the two germline ends. The CDR3 is 13 amino acids. The germline V gene encodes CDR1 LNHNV and CDR2 YYDKDF (reference sequence). The CDR3, as DNA: TGTGCCACCAGCACACTTAAACAAGAGACCCAGTACTTC. It specifies CATSTLKQETQYF.

The rearrangement links TRBV11-3 to TRBJ2-7, with D perhaps TRBD2 (7 bases). The V gene lost 8 bases and the J gene lost 5 bases, with 25 bases spanning the gap. CDR1 SGHNT and CDR2 YENEEA come from the germline V gene. The CDR3 totals 16 residues. CDR3 sequence: CASGGVSGLRGDEQYF. The DNA for the CDR3 is TGTGCCAGCGGGGGCGTATCGGGACTACGGGGCGACGAGCAGTACTTC.

The chain is built from TRBV7-9 and TRBJ2-7; D uncertain. Germline V gene data show CDR1 as SEHNR and CDR2 as FQNEAQ (reference sequence). This CDR3 contains 13 residues. V was pared by 3 bases and J by 2 bases, with 8 bases between. CDR3 amino acids: CASSLAQTYEQYF. The CDR3 DNA is TGTGCCAGCAGCTTGGCCCAGACCTACGAGCAGTACTTC.

The chain couples TRBV28 to TRBJ1-1, with 10 bases lining up with TRBD1. The CDR3 consists of 17 residues. J was trimmed by 3 bases and V by 4 bases; bases with no gene match: 11. Germline CDR1 MDHEN, CDR2 SYDVKM. The CDR3 spells CASSYSRDRGVHTEAFF. DNA for the CDR3: TGTGCCAGCAGTTACAGCCGGGACAGGGGAGTACACACTGAAGCTTTCTTT.

This rearrangement joins TRBV7-3 to TRBJ1-1; D possibly corresponds to TRBD1 (6 bases). V was pared by 2 bases and J by 0 bases, with 10 bases between. The CDR3 covers 15 residues. Germline V gene sequence: CDR1 SGHTA, CDR2 FQGTGA. The CDR3 sequence: CASSLGGAMNTEAFF. CDR3 bases: TGTGCCAGCAGCTTAGGGGGGGCGATGAACACTGAAGCTTTCTTT.

The chain is built from TRBV2 and TRBJ2-7; D call uncertain. Germline V gene sequence: CDR1 SNHLY, CDR2 FYNNEI. The CDR3 sequence is 12 residues long. Between the trimmed V and J ends, which lost 3 bases and 9 bases, there was a span of 12 bases. Written as DNA, the CDR3 is TGTGCCAGCAGTGAGTTGGCCGGCGGGCAGTACTTC. Its translation is CASSELAGGQYF.

This rearrangement joins TRBV7-4 to TRBJ2-1; 9 positions agree with TRBD1. The CDR3 spans 15 residues. Germline loops: CDR1 SGHVT, CDR2 SQSDAQ. The CDR3 DNA sequence: TGTGCTACACGACAGGGGGGAGGGGTTGAGAATGAGCAGTTCTTC. It specifies CATRQGGGVENEQFF.

V usage is TRBV5-1 and J usage is TRBJ2-3; D is undetermined. Germline V gene data show CDR1 as SGHRS and CDR2 as YFSETQ. V shed 1 base and J shed 5 bases, with 8 bases lying between them. The CDR3 is made up of 13 amino acids. CDR3 bases: TGCGCCAGCAGCTTGTCTATTGAAGATACGCAGTATTTT. Protein product: CASSLSIEDTQYF.

The chain uses TRBV9 and TRBJ2-7; tentative D call: TRBD2 (6 bases). V was clipped by 3 bases and J by 2 bases, with 18 bases between them. The V gene's germline CDR1 is SGDLS and CDR2 YYNGEE. This CDR3 spans 16 amino acids. The CDR3 protein is CASSASLEGPPYEQYF. CDR3 nucleotides: TGTGCCAGCAGCGCTAGTTTGGAGGGGCCCCCCTACGAGCAGTACTTC.

The chain links TRBV5-8 to TRBJ2-3; 9 nucleotides agree with TRBD2. Germline CDR1 SGHTS, CDR2 YDEGEE. After removal of 10 bases from V and 1 base from J, the junction contained 10 bases not matched to a gene. The CDR3 contains 15 residues. CDR3 residues: CAGRGSGRGTDTQYF. CDR3 DNA: TGTGCCGGCCGGGGTAGCGGGAGAGGCACAGATACGCAGTATTTT.

This chain links TRBV4-3 with TRBJ1-6; D is perhaps TRBD1 (5 bases). V was trimmed by 3 bases and J by 7 bases, leaving 22 bases between them. The germline V gene has CDR1 LGHNA and CDR2 YSLEER. The CDR3 contains 18 residues. CDR3 nucleotide sequence: TGCGCCAGCAGCCAGTCCGGGCAGGCTGGGGGAGGGAATTCACCCCTCCACTTT. Its protein is CASSQSGQAGGGNSPLHF.